One sample yielded the 18 T cell receptor beta chains listed below, sequenced in a study of blood T cells in healthy people across ages. Next came a second PCR, run for about 7 to 12 cycles, which used a sample-barcoded 5' primer along with a J-beta primer mix. MiXCR, run by TCRdb on the 5' RACE reads, gives a single entry per CDR3 protein. Of more than 500,000 distinct CDR3 sequences in the sample, 27% were seen once. Sequencing was done on a sample of blood. These receptors all stem from a woman between 65 and 79 years old in good health.

The chain links TRBV25-1 to TRBJ1-1; D is possibly TRBD1 (5 bases). V was pared by 1 base and J by 11 bases, with 8 bases between. Germline V lookup: CDR1 MGHDK, CDR2 SYGVNS. The CDR3 is 11 amino acids. CDR3 loop: CASSESGMAFF. Here the CDR3 DNA reads TGTGCCAGCAGTGAATCAGGGATGGCTTTCTTT. The full variable domain, rest sourced from reference TRBV25-1 and TRBJ1-1, is EADIYQTPRYLVIGTGKKITLECSQTMGHDKMYWYQQDPGMELHLIHYSYGVNSTEKGDLSSESTVSRIRTEHFPLTLESARPSHTSQYLCASSESGMAFFGQGTRLTVV.

This clonotype showed up just a few times. This sequence joins TRBV2 and TRBJ1-6; a possible D gene is TRBD1 (5 bases). The CDR3 totals 15 residues. The V and J ends lost 7 bases and 8 bases respectively, with 18 bases between them. From germline, CDR1 is SNHLY and CDR2 FYNNEI. DNA for the CDR3: TGTGCCAGCAAGACAGAACGCCCTTGGCATTCACCCCTCCACTTT. Translating it yields CASKTERPWHSPLHF. The whole variable domain, remainder taken from reference TRBV2 and TRBJ1-6, is EPEVTQTPSHQVTQMGQEVILRCVPISNHLYFYWYRQILGQKVEFLVSFYNNEISEKSEIFDDQFSVERPDGSNFTLKIRSTKLEDSAMYFCASKTERPWHSPLHFGNGTRLTVT.

For this clonotype: Germline and junction disagree at one end, which may indicate a read error. The J gene is TRBJ2-4, the V gene TRBV7-2, with 7 positions matching TRBD1. Germline CDR1 and CDR2: SGHTA and FQGNSA. The CDR3 covers 15 residues. The CDR3, as DNA: TGTGCCAGCAGCAAATACAGGGGAACCAAAAACATTCACTACTTC. This codes for CASSKYRGTKNIHYF.

This clonotype was recorded a few times. The chain links TRBV5-4 to TRBJ1-2; TRBD1 matches at 8 bases. The V segment lost 1 base and the J segment 4 bases; nucleotides outside the gene matches: 3. This CDR3 contains 14 residues. Germline CDR1 SGHNT, CDR2 YYREEE (reference sequence). The CDR3 sequence: CASSLRTGIYGYTF. In DNA form, the CDR3 reads TGTGCCAGCAGCTTGCGGACAGGGATCTATGGCTACACCTTC.

The chain is built from TRBV5-1 and TRBJ2-1; the D gene could be TRBD1 or TRBD2 (5 bases each). Germline V gene lookup returns CDR1 SGHRS and CDR2 YFSETQ. The CDR3 runs 15 residues. V dropped 0 bases and J dropped 2 bases, with 9 bases sitting between them. The CDR3 DNA reads as TGCGCCAGCAGCTTGGCCGGGGCCGCCTACAATGAGCAGTTCTTC. It yields the protein CASSLAGAAYNEQFF.

The chain recombines TRBV4-1 with TRBJ2-7; 8 bases are a match to TRBD2. Judging by the DNA end, TRBJ2-1 fits better; the J call may be wrong. Germline V gene sequence: CDR1 MGHRA, CDR2 YSYEKL. The CDR3 contains 15 residues. The CDR3 DNA reads TGCGCCAGCAGCCAAGCGCCAGCGGGGGTTAATGAGCAGTTCTTC. Amino acid sequence: CASSQAPAGVNEQFF.

In regard to this clonotype: The CDR3 does not close with the conserved phenylalanine or tryptophan, likely indicating a read error. V and J are TRBV12-3 or TRBV12-4 and TRBJ2-1; possibly TRBD2 for D (5 bases). The CDR3 is 13 residues long. Trimming left V 6 bases short and J 3 bases short, with 9 bases between. CDR3 in amino acids: CASRTGSYNEQFL. In DNA, the CDR3 is TGTGCCAGCAGGACGGGGAGCTACAATGAGCAGTTCCTC.

The chain joins TRBV24-1 to TRBJ1-5; tentative D call: TRBD1 (6 bases). The V gene lost 3 bases and the J gene lost 2 bases, with 10 bases spanning the gap. The CDR3 sequence is 15 residues long. In germline, CDR1 is KGHDR, CDR2 SFDVKD. CDR3 residues: CATSDGGRGNQPQHF. Written as DNA, the CDR3 is TGTGCCACCAGTGATGGGGGCCGGGGCAATCAGCCCCAGCATTTT.

The V gene is TRBV20-1, the J gene TRBJ1-2; D gene unclear. Germline V gene lookup returns CDR1 DFQATT and CDR2 SNEGSKA (reference sequence). This CDR3 has 15 amino acids. Trimming shortened V by 2 bases and J by 1 base, and 14 bases separated the two germline ends. CDR3 protein: CSARYSSEINYGYTF. The CDR3 bases are TGCAGTGCTAGATATTCGTCAGAGATTAACTATGGCTACACCTTC.

The chain employs TRBV12-3 or TRBV12-4 and TRBJ2-1; possible D gene TRBD2, 6 bases. The CDR3 spans 15 residues. Trimming cost V 6 bases and J 1 base, with 13 bases left between them. CDR3 sequence reads: CASSLRTTSYNEQFF. The CDR3 coding sequence is TGTGCCAGCAGCCTCAGGACTACTTCCTACAATGAGCAGTTCTTC.

The V and J genes are TRBV2 and TRBJ2-3; D is possibly TRBD1 (5 bases). V lost 6 bases and J 9 bases, leaving 19 bases between the germline ends. Germline loops: CDR1 SNHLY, CDR2 FYNNEI. The CDR3 extends over 14 amino acids. CDR3 sequence reads: CASRDKAGKVTQYF. In DNA, the CDR3 is TGTGCCAGCAGGGACAAAGCAGGGAAAGTCACGCAGTATTTT. Full variable domain (rest looked up from reference TRBV2 and TRBJ2-3): EPEVTQTPSHQVTQMGQEVILRCVPISNHLYFYWYRQILGQKVEFLVSFYNNEISEKSEIFDDQFSVERPDGSNFTLKIRSTKLEDSAMYFCASRDKAGKVTQYFGPGTRLTVL.

The rearrangement uses TRBV6-1 and TRBJ2-5; weak D call: TRBD2 (6 bases). CDR1 is MNHNS and CDR2 is SASEGT in the germline V gene. The CDR3 contains 14 residues. V was shortened by 6 bases and J by 2 bases, with 13 bases between the two germline ends. The CDR3 reads CASSGGWGQETQYF. The CDR3 DNA reads TGTGCCAGCAGCGGGGGATGGGGTCAAGAGACCCAGTACTTC.

The chain joins TRBV12-5 to TRBJ1-2; 10 nucleotides agree with TRBD1. There are 16 residues in the CDR3. Per the germline V gene, CDR1 is LGHNT and CDR2 is FRNRAP. J was trimmed by 2 bases and V by 0 bases; bases with no gene match: 3. The CDR3 nucleotides are TGTGCTAGTGGTTTGGTATTGGGACAGGGGAACTATGGCTACACCTTC. Translated: CASGLVLGQGNYGYTF.

The chain carries TRBV20-1 and TRBJ1-5, with 9 positions matching TRBD1. The germline gives CDR1 DFQATT, CDR2 SNEGSKA (reference sequence). There are 15 residues in the CDR3. With 3 bases clipped from V and 4 bases from J, the junction kept 7 bases outside the gene matches. CDR3 DNA sequence: TGCAGTGCTAGGCTGGGACAGGGCTGGAATCAGCCCCAGCATTTT. This encodes CSARLGQGWNQPQHF.

This clonotype showed up just a few times. A single base separates this from a much larger clone, so it may be a read error. J is TRBJ1-1 and V is TRBV20-1; D not resolved. The germline V gene has CDR1 DFQATT and CDR2 SNEGSKA (reference sequence). This CDR3 has 12 residues. In DNA form, the CDR3 reads TGCAGTGCGATCCCGGGCACCGCGGCAGCTCTCTTT. Its protein product is CSAIPGTAAALF.

This clonotype showed up many times. This chain links TRBV7-3 with TRBJ2-1, with TRBD2 matching 7 bases. Germline V gene data show CDR1 as SGHTA and CDR2 as FQGTGA. V dropped 1 base and J dropped 5; count of bases not matched to a gene: 2. The CDR3 spans 14 residues. CDR3 protein: CASSLMAGDNEQFF. CDR3 nucleotide sequence: TGTGCCAGCAGCTTAATGGCGGGGGACAATGAGCAGTTCTTC.

The sample holds a few counts of this clonotype. This rearrangement joins TRBV6-1 to TRBJ2-1; 12 bases map to TRBD2. The CDR3 is 16 amino acids. Germline values: CDR1 MNHNS, CDR2 SASEGT. J lost 4 bases, V lost 7 bases, and 8 bases had no gene match. CDR3 sequence (DNA): TGTGCCAGCACTGACACCGGGACTAGCGGGTACAATGAGCAGTTCTTC. As protein: CASTDTGTSGYNEQFF.

A few counts support this clonotype. The chain's CDR3 is CASSRLGGSYEQYF. In DNA, the CDR3 is TGTGCCAGCTCCCGCCTGGGGGGGTCCTACGAGCAGTACTTC. The chain couples TRBV18 to TRBJ2-7, with 7 bases fitting TRBD2. This CDR3 region has 14 residues. The V and J ends lost 6 bases and 1 base, in that order; junction bases with no gene match: 6. Germline loops: CDR1 KGHSH, CDR2 LQKENI.